This note documents a single T cell receptor (beta chain) sequence. Antigen specificity is unknown. The assay was immunoSEQ multiplex PCR, and TCRdb's table has in-frame clones only and misses some. Here the sample spans over 90,000 clones, around 91% being singletons. This specimen comes from a study of graft-versus-host responses after intestinal transplantation. Study at large: Multivisceral, liver-intestinal, or isolated intestinal grafts went to recipients. Study-wide findings and caveats: Recipient marrow harbored GvH clones, some of which surfaced first in ileum or blood. Within allografts, high graft-versus-host to host-versus-graft clonal ratios were seen among patients with graft-donor T cell macrochimerism. Early after transplant, HvG declines were associated with peak levels of circulating GvH clones.

The TCR was taken from a human donor who was the organ donor for an intestinal transplant. The input for sequencing was unstimulated CD4+ T cells sorted from spleen or lymph node cells, taken before transplant.

CDR3 sequence reads: CASSVRPTGDWDYGYTF. The CDR3 nucleotides are TGTGCCAGCAGCGTCCGACCGACAGGGGATTGGGACTATGGCTACACCTTC. The chain recombines TRBV9 with TRBJ1-2, with 8 bases that match TRBD1. This CDR3 has 17 amino acids. Germline V lookup: CDR1 SGDLS, CDR2 YYNGEE. V lost 2 bases to trimming and J lost 3 bases; unmatched junction nucleotides: 12. Full variable domain (missing parts from reference TRBV9 and TRBJ1-2): DSGVTQTPKHLITATGQRVTLRCSPRSGDLSVYWYQQSLDQGLQFLIQYYNGEERAKGNILERFSAQQFPDLHSELNLSSLELGDSALYFCASSVRPTGDWDYGYTFGSGTRLTVV.